These 19 T cell receptor beta chains were sequenced from one sample in a study of T-cell memory formation after mild COVID-19. One entry per CDR3 protein results from TCRdb running MiXCR on the 5' RACE reads. The table has about 400,000 distinct CDR3 sequences, about a sixth seen once; the top ten hold 20% to 25%. Sequenced: PBMCs or a T cell subset sorted from them (not recorded which). The receptor source for this set is a man in his late teens or twenties who had mild COVID-19 (a few samples of this study predate the infection). Cell type and time point are not known.

The chain has TRBV29-1 and TRBJ1-5; D is possibly TRBD1 (5 bases). This CDR3 spans 13 amino acids. Looked up from germline, CDR1 is SQVTM and CDR2 is ANQGSEA. V gave up 4 bases and J gave up 5 bases, with 12 bases separating them. The CDR3 region is CSVARGWDQPQHF. The CDR3 nucleotides read TGCAGCGTTGCACGGGGCTGGGATCAGCCCCAGCATTTT.

The genes are TRBV11-2 and TRBJ2-5, with 9 bases matching TRBD1. V dropped 2 bases and J dropped 5; count of bases not matched to a gene: 6. The germline V gene has CDR1 SGHAT and CDR2 FQNNGV. This CDR3 has 15 residues. The CDR3 is CASSLKRDREETQYF. CDR3 nucleotides: TGTGCCAGCAGCTTAAAGCGGGACAGGGAGGAGACCCAGTACTTC. Together with reference TRBV11-2 and TRBJ2-5, the CDR3 gives the full variable domain: EAGVAQSPRYKIIEKRQSVAFWCNPISGHATLYWYQQILGQGPKLLIQFQNNGVVDDSQLPKDRFSAERLKGVDSTLKIQPAKLEDSAVYLCASSLKRDREETQYFGPGTRLLVL.

The rearrangement links TRBV25-1 to TRBJ2-2; D perhaps matches TRBD2 (7 bases). The CDR3 runs to 15 residues. Trimming left V 3 bases short and J 5 bases short, with 13 bases between. Germline lookup yields CDR1 MGHDK and CDR2 SYGVNS. The CDR3 protein is CASSETGGRTGELFF. In DNA form, the CDR3 reads TGTGCCAGCAGTGAGACGGGGGGCCGAACCGGGGAGCTGTTTTTT.

This chain joins TRBV11-1 and TRBJ2-3, with D perhaps assigned TRBD1 or TRBD2 (6 bases each). CDR1 is SGHAT, CDR2 FQDESV, per germline (reference sequence). V lost 1 base to trimming and J lost 5 bases, with 13 bases between them. The CDR3 spans 15 residues. The CDR3 sequence: CASSLGRGGRDTQYF. The CDR3 DNA sequence: TGTGCCAGCAGCTTAGGTCGTGGGGGGCGAGATACGCAGTATTTT.

This clonotype was found many times. V and J are TRBV7-9 and TRBJ2-7, with D perhaps TRBD2 (6 bases). The CDR3 consists of 15 residues. V was pared by 5 bases and J by 6 bases, with 20 bases between. CDR1 and CDR2 from the germline V gene are SEHNR and FQNEAQ (reference sequence). CDR3 amino acids: CASSQAGRFGAEQYV. The CDR3 DNA is TGTGCCAGCAGCCAAGCGGGCCGGTTTGGGGCCGAGCAGTACGTC.

The J gene is TRBJ2-1, the V gene TRBV15; possible D gene TRBD2, 5 bases. V was shortened by 3 bases and J by 4 bases, with 13 bases between the two germline ends. Germline V gene sequence: CDR1 LNHNV, CDR2 YYDKDF (reference sequence). The CDR3 is 15 residues long. The CDR3 spells CATSSSGRGYNEQFF. CDR3 nucleotide sequence: TGTGCCACCAGCAGTTCAGGAAGAGGGTACAATGAGCAGTTCTTC.

Note on this clonotype: At one of its ends the junction is not consistent with the germline gene, which may arise from a read error. The chain has TRBV2 and TRBJ2-1, with 9 bases lining up with TRBD1. The CDR3 totals 14 residues. The germline CDR1 and CDR2 sequences are SNHLY and FYNNEI. The CDR3 protein is CASREDRGDNEQFF. In DNA form, the CDR3 reads TGTGCCAGCAGGGAAGACAGGGGGGACAATGAGCAGTTCTTC.

This clonotype has only a few counts. The chain couples TRBV20-1 to TRBJ2-4; D perhaps matches TRBD1 (6 bases). CDR3 length: 16 residues. Per germline, CDR1 DFQATT and CDR2 SNEGSKA (reference sequence). V lost 3 bases and J 0 bases, leaving 15 bases between the germline ends. The CDR3 DNA sequence: TGCAGTGCTAGGCCCTACGGACAGCTAGCCAAAAACATTCAGTACTTC. Amino acid sequence: CSARPYGQLAKNIQYF.

This clonotype has more than one count but fewer than ten. CDR3 nucleotides: TGTGCCAGCGGGCTGGGACTAACGGATGAGCAGTTCTTC. It yields the protein CASGLGLTDEQFF. The V gene is TRBV2, the J gene TRBJ2-1; TRBD2 aligns across 7 bases. The J segment lost 8 bases and the V segment lost 8 bases, leaving 9 bases of the junction unmatched. This CDR3 has 13 residues. Germline V gene lookup returns CDR1 SNHLY and CDR2 FYNNEI.

The chain combines TRBV7-6 with TRBJ2-7; 9 nucleotides agree with TRBD1. V shed 5 bases and J 5 bases; nucleotides not matched to a gene: 13. The CDR3 contains 16 residues. Germline CDR1 and CDR2: SGHVS and FNYEAQ. This CDR3 is CASSPSLRDRVHEQYF. CDR3 DNA: TGTGCCAGCAGCCCAAGCCTCCGGGACAGGGTCCACGAGCAGTACTTC.

The chain couples TRBV7-2 to TRBJ2-5; 8 nucleotides align to TRBD1. Germline V gene sequence: CDR1 SGHTA, CDR2 FQGNSA. The length of the CDR3 is 14 residues. Losses at the gene ends were 4 bases for V and 7 bases for J; bases not matched to a gene: 8. CDR3 in amino acids: CASSSSRGQGTQYF. The CDR3, as DNA: TGTGCCAGCAGCTCATCCAGGGGGCAGGGGACCCAGTACTTC.

The chain recombines TRBV20-1 with TRBJ1-2; D not resolved. Germline values: CDR1 DFQATT, CDR2 SNEGSKA (reference sequence). V was clipped by 6 bases and J by 3 bases, with 26 bases between them. The CDR3 loop spans 17 amino acids. The CDR3, as DNA: TGCAGTGCCACGAACGGAGATATGGATACACGACACTATGGCTACACCTTC. Its protein is CSATNGDMDTRHYGYTF.

This clonotype was seen a handful of times. The chain combines TRBV6-1 with TRBJ2-1, with TRBD1 identical over 10 bases. CDR3 length: 17 residues. CDR1 MNHNS and CDR2 SASEGT come from the germline V gene. The trim removed 8 bases at V and 7 bases at J, leaving 17 bases unmatched. The CDR3 here is CASGYRDRGLGRNEQFF. As DNA, the CDR3 is TGTGCCAGCGGCTACCGGGACAGGGGTTTGGGTCGGAATGAGCAGTTCTTC.

This chain joins TRBV28 and TRBJ1-6; no reliable D call. CDR1 is MDHEN, CDR2 SYDVKM, per germline. There are 17 residues in the CDR3. The V end lost 7 bases, the J end lost 8 bases, and 24 bases lay between the germline ends. CDR3 DNA sequence: TGTGCCAGCAAGAACCCGGGGAGTTACACGTCTGATTCACCCCTCCACTTT. It specifies CASKNPGSYTSDSPLHF.

The chain is built from TRBV20-1 and TRBJ1-2, with 7 nucleotides matching TRBD1. The germline V gene encodes CDR1 DFQATT and CDR2 SNEGSKA (reference sequence). The CDR3 sequence is 15 residues long. Trimming at V came to 2 bases and at J to 2 bases, leaving 8 bases not matched to a gene. In DNA form, the CDR3 reads TGCAGTGCTAGAATACCGGGACAGCTAAACTATGGCTACACCTTC. This encodes CSARIPGQLNYGYTF.

The chain recombines TRBV28 with TRBJ1-5; 9 bases agree with TRBD1. This CDR3 region has 15 residues. Trimming cost V 6 bases and J 7 bases; bases outside gene matches: 10. Germline values: CDR1 MDHEN, CDR2 SYDVKM. The chain's CDR3 is CASSQTDRGGQPQHF. Here the CDR3 DNA reads TGTGCCAGCAGCCAAACAGACAGGGGGGGACAGCCCCAGCATTTT.

Only a few counts were recorded for this clonotype. The chain couples TRBV6-2 or TRBV6-3 to TRBJ2-4; the match to TRBD1 covers 12 bases. CDR1 is MNHEY, CDR2 SVGEGT, per germline. The length of the CDR3 is 16 residues. Trimming removed 2 bases from V and 6 bases from J; junction bases left unmatched: 5. The CDR3 nucleotides are TGTGCCAGCAGTTACCCCGGGACAGGGGGCTTAAACATTCAGTACTTC. Amino acid sequence: CASSYPGTGGLNIQYF.

This clonotype has more than one count but fewer than ten. The rearrangement links TRBV20-1 to TRBJ1-1; 7 positions agree with TRBD1. The length of the CDR3 is 14 residues. The V gene's germline CDR1 is DFQATT and CDR2 SNEGSKA (reference sequence). V lost 2 bases, J lost 3 bases, and 6 bases stayed unmatched. CDR3 nucleotide sequence: TGCAGTGCTAGACATGGACAGGTATACACTGAAGCTTTCTTT. The encoded protein is CSARHGQVYTEAFF.

V and J are TRBV7-6 and TRBJ2-1, with D perhaps matching TRBD2 (6 bases). This CDR3 spans 16 amino acids. Germline V gene sequence: CDR1 SGHVS, CDR2 FNYEAQ. V was shortened by 3 bases and J by 0 bases, with 12 bases between the two germline ends. The CDR3 bases are TGTGCCAGCAGCTTGTCCGGGGGAGACTCCTACAATGAGCAGTTCTTC. Protein sequence: CASSLSGGDSYNEQFF.